Below are 26 T cell receptor beta chains sequenced from a single sample in a study of blood T cell repertoires in COVID-19. Only in-frame clones appear in the TCRdb table, and some are missing; sequencing was by immunoSEQ multiplex PCR. Of approximately 280,000 clones in the sample, 80% to 90% were seen once. The sequencing input was peripheral blood. These receptors all come from a woman in her seventies with acute or convalescent COVID-19.

This sequence joins TRBV15 and TRBJ1-3, with a tentative D call TRBD1 (5 bases). Germline CDR1 reads LNHNV; CDR2 reads YYDKDF (reference sequence). V shed 1 base and J shed 4 bases, with 23 bases lying between them. There are 19 residues in the CDR3. CDR3 sequence reads: CATSRGPGGGGRFGNTIYF. CDR3 coding DNA: TGTGCCACCAGCAGAGGCCCGGGCGGGGGGGGAAGGTTCGGAAACACCATATATTTT.

This clone has just a few counts. The gene calls are TRBV2 and TRBJ2-3; 8 bases align to TRBD2. With V trimmed by 10 bases and J by 2 bases, 17 bases remained unmatched. CDR3 size: 17 residues. Germline CDR1 SNHLY, CDR2 FYNNEI. Here the CDR3 DNA reads TGTGCCACCACACTGTCCCGGGGGCGGGGGGCCACAGATACGCAGTATTTT. As protein: CATTLSRGRGATDTQYF.

The table lists this clone with a count of one. This chain connects TRBV27 to TRBJ1-3; D gene ambiguous. V dropped 5 bases and J dropped 1 base, with 12 bases sitting between them. The germline gives CDR1 MNHEY, CDR2 SMNVEV (reference sequence). The CDR3 spans 15 residues. CDR3 sequence reads: CASSVDNNSGNTIYF. The CDR3 DNA sequence: TGTGCCAGCAGTGTAGACAACAATTCTGGAAACACCATATATTTT.

The chain couples TRBV2 to TRBJ2-5; 9 nucleotides align to TRBD2. The germline CDR1 and CDR2 sequences are SNHLY and FYNNEI. This CDR3 comprises 13 residues. V lost 8 bases to trimming and J lost 5 bases; unmatched junction nucleotides: 6. The CDR3 sequence is CASEAGGTETQYF. The CDR3, as DNA: TGTGCCAGCGAGGCGGGGGGGACGGAGACCCAGTACTTC.

This chain links TRBV29-1 with TRBJ1-2; D perhaps matches TRBD1 (5 bases). CDR3 size: 10 residues. Per the germline V gene, CDR1 is SQVTM and CDR2 is ANQGSEA. Trimming left V 4 bases short and J 8 bases short, with 8 bases between. This chain's CDR3 is CSVVEGGYTF. The CDR3 DNA reads as TGCAGCGTTGTGGAGGGGGGCTACACCTTC. Looking up the rest from reference TRBV29-1 and TRBJ1-2 gives the full variable domain: SAVISQKPSRDICQRGTSLTIQCQVDSQVTMMFWYRQQPGQSLTLIATANQGSEATYESGFVIDKFPISRPNLTFSTLTVSNMSPEDSSIYLCSVVEGGYTFGSGTRLTVV.

V usage is TRBV27 and J usage is TRBJ2-7; possible D gene TRBD2, 6 bases. The CDR3 extends over 15 amino acids. The germline V gene encodes CDR1 MNHEY and CDR2 SMNVEV (reference sequence). V lost 4 bases to trimming and J lost 4 bases, with 17 bases between them. The CDR3 reads CASSSAGRGLYEQYF. The DNA for the CDR3 is TGTGCCAGCAGTTCCGCCGGGCGGGGATTATACGAGCAGTACTTC.

The CDR3 DNA reads as TGTGCCAGTAGTATCTCAGGGAAGCACACTGAAGCTTTCTTT. Its protein is CASSISGKHTEAFF. The chain carries TRBV19 and TRBJ1-1; TRBD1 is a possible D gene (5 bases). The germline V and J ends were trimmed by 3 bases and 3 bases, with 11 bases remaining between them. CDR1 is LNHDA, CDR2 SQIVND, per germline (reference sequence). This CDR3 region has 14 residues.

This clone occurred a few times. This chain links TRBV19 with TRBJ1-1, with a tentative D call TRBD1 (6 bases). There are 14 residues in the CDR3. The V end lost 3 bases, the J end lost 1 base, and 9 bases lay between the germline ends. Germline values: CDR1 LNHDA, CDR2 SQIVND (reference sequence). The CDR3 bases are TGTGCCAGTAGTATCGCCAGGGGGAACACTGAAGCTTTCTTT. It translates to CASSIARGNTEAFF.

The chain carries TRBV5-1 and TRBJ1-2; TRBD1 might be the D (5 bases). In germline, CDR1 is SGHRS, CDR2 YFSETQ. V gave up 0 bases and J gave up 8 bases, with 14 bases separating them. This CDR3 spans 14 amino acids. The CDR3 is CASSLEPPQGGYTF. CDR3 DNA sequence: TGCGCCAGCAGCTTGGAGCCCCCCCAGGGCGGCTACACCTTC.

The rearrangement links TRBV6-5 to TRBJ1-1; D remains ambiguous. Trimming removed 5 bases at V and 4 bases at J, with 11 bases between. Germline values: CDR1 MNHEY, CDR2 SVGAGI. This CDR3 has 13 residues. The CDR3 region is CASSRFTFTEAFF. The CDR3 DNA sequence: TGTGCCAGCAGTAGATTTACTTTCACTGAAGCTTTCTTT.

The genes are TRBV3-1 (or the pseudogene TRBV3-2) and TRBJ1-4, with 9 nucleotides matching TRBD1. The germline gives CDR1 LGHDT, CDR2 YNNKEL (reference sequence). The CDR3 runs 14 residues. With V trimmed by 4 bases and J by 10 bases, 7 bases remained unmatched. The CDR3 DNA follows: TGTGCCAGCAGCCTTTCGGGACAGGGTGTAAAACTGTTTTTT. Encoded protein: CASSLSGQGVKLFF.

V is TRBV6-1 and J is TRBJ1-2, with 9 bases lining up with TRBD1. Germline assignment: CDR1 MNHNS and CDR2 SASEGT. The V and J ends lost 2 bases and 6 bases, in that order; junction bases with no gene match: 13. This CDR3 region has 17 residues. The CDR3 region has the DNA TGTGCCAGCAGTGAATCTGGGACAGGGATTGTAAGAAATGGCTACACCTTC. This translates into CASSESGTGIVRNGYTF.

The chain couples TRBV11-2 to TRBJ1-2; a weak D match, TRBD1 (5 bases). This CDR3 is 14 amino acids long. V shed 4 bases and J shed 10 bases, with 19 bases lying between them. Germline loops: CDR1 SGHAT, CDR2 FQNNGV. This CDR3 is CASSSMGQSGFYTF. The DNA for the CDR3 is TGTGCCAGCAGCTCCATGGGGCAATCAGGTTTCTACACCTTC.

The chain carries TRBV7-2 and TRBJ1-4; maybe TRBD1 (6 bases). The V and J ends lost 2 bases and 7 bases respectively, with 20 bases between them. CDR1 is SGHTA, CDR2 FQGNSA, per germline. The CDR3 has 17 residues. The DNA for the CDR3 is TGTGCCAGCAGCTTAACCCCGATAACAGGGAAGGCTGAAAAACTGTTTTTT. It is translated as CASSLTPITGKAEKLFF.

This clone was counted a single time. The gene calls are TRBV5-1 and TRBJ1-2, with D perhaps matching TRBD1 (6 bases). The CDR3 has 13 residues. Germline V gene data show CDR1 as SGHRS and CDR2 as YFSETQ. V was pared by 4 bases and J by 8 bases, with 15 bases between. CDR3: CASSPRAGEGYTF. CDR3 in DNA: TGCGCCAGCAGCCCGCGCGCAGGGGAGGGCTACACCTTC.

V gene TRBV6-1 combines with J gene TRBJ1-6; D is uncertain. V was trimmed by 3 bases and J by 7 bases, leaving 10 bases between them. In germline, CDR1 is MNHNS, CDR2 SASEGT. The CDR3 is 14 amino acids. The CDR3 DNA reads TGTGCCAGCAGTGACGAGGCTAGGAATTCACCCCTCCACTTT. As protein: CASSDEARNSPLHF.

To note about this clone: The identical CDR3 is also encoded by other nucleotide sequences in the sample. J is TRBJ1-3 and V is TRBV5-1; maybe TRBD1 (5 bases). Germline V lookup: CDR1 SGHRS, CDR2 YFSETQ. The CDR3 spans 13 residues. Trimming left V 4 bases short and J 3 bases short, with 8 bases between. The CDR3 loop is CASSPGGGNTIYF. The CDR3 DNA follows: TGCGCCAGCAGCCCGGGGGGTGGAAACACCATATATTTT.

This clone is a singleton in its sample. The genes are TRBV6-5 and TRBJ1-5; 8 bases map to TRBD1. Germline values: CDR1 MNHEY, CDR2 SVGAGI. This CDR3 is built from 15 residues. The V and J ends lost 8 bases and 0 bases, in that order; junction bases with no gene match: 6. This CDR3 reads CASGRQGSSNQPQHF. The CDR3 region has the DNA TGTGCCAGCGGCAGACAGGGGAGTAGCAATCAGCCCCAGCATTTT.

The chain carries TRBV2 and TRBJ2-5, with TRBD1 identical over 7 bases. The germline V gene has CDR1 SNHLY and CDR2 FYNNEI. CDR3 length: 13 residues. The V segment lost 3 bases and the J segment 6 bases; nucleotides outside the gene matches: 4. The CDR3 spells CASSDGRGKTQYF. The DNA of the CDR3 is TGTGCCAGCAGTGACGGCAGGGGGAAGACCCAGTACTTC.

This clone has more than one count but fewer than ten. This chain joins TRBV7-9 and TRBJ1-2; 7 bases line up with TRBD1. With V trimmed by 6 bases and J by 5 bases, 9 bases remained unmatched. The CDR3 sequence is 14 residues long. Germline V CDR1 and CDR2: SEHNR, FQNEAQ (reference sequence). CDR3 coding DNA: TGTGCCAGCAGAAGACAGGGTGGACCTTATGGCTACACCTTC. The encoded protein is CASRRQGGPYGYTF.

The CDR3 is CASSQTSLYGYTF. The DNA of the CDR3 is TGTGCCAGCAGTCAGACAAGTCTCTATGGCTACACCTTC. V and J are TRBV27 and TRBJ1-2; D call uncertain. CDR3 size: 13 residues. Trimming shortened V by 5 bases and J by 4 bases, and 11 bases separated the two germline ends. From germline, CDR1 is MNHEY and CDR2 SMNVEV (reference sequence).

V usage is TRBV11-2 and J usage is TRBJ1-6; the match to TRBD1 covers 7 bases. Germline-derived CDR1 and CDR2 are SGHAT and FQNNGV. The J segment lost 7 bases and the V segment lost 4 bases, leaving 10 bases of the junction unmatched. This CDR3 comprises 16 residues. The CDR3 DNA reads as TGTGCCAGCAGCTCCTTCAGGGACAGCTTGAATTCACCCCTCCACTTT. The encoded protein is CASSSFRDSLNSPLHF.

The chain carries TRBV5-1 and TRBJ1-3; possibly TRBD1 for D (6 bases). The V gene lost 0 bases and the J gene lost 5 bases, with 18 bases spanning the gap. CDR1 SGHRS and CDR2 YFSETQ come from the germline V gene. The CDR3 runs to 17 residues. CDR3 loop: CASSLEPQGYNRNTIYF. CDR3 bases: TGCGCCAGCAGCTTGGAACCCCAGGGGTACAATCGAAACACCATATATTTT.

The genes are TRBV18 and TRBJ2-1, with 10 bases that match TRBD2. V was clipped by 5 bases and J by 0 bases; unmatched bases: 7. Per the germline V gene, CDR1 is KGHSH and CDR2 is LQKENI. CDR3 length equals 17 residues. CDR3 in DNA: TGTGCCAGCTCAGCTAGCGGGGGTTCTAGCTCCTACAATGAGCAGTTCTTC. Protein sequence: CASSASGGSSSYNEQFF.

This chain links TRBV29-1 with TRBJ1-1, with D uncertain. V dropped 4 bases and J dropped 2 bases, with 11 bases sitting between them. Germline V gene data show CDR1 as SQVTM and CDR2 as ANQGSEA. The CDR3 length is 13 residues. The CDR3 sequence is CSVAWAINTEAFF. The CDR3 region has the DNA TGCAGCGTTGCGTGGGCCATAAACACTGAAGCTTTCTTT. The whole variable domain, remainder taken from reference TRBV29-1 and TRBJ1-1, is SAVISQKPSRDICQRGTSLTIQCQVDSQVTMMFWYRQQPGQSLTLIATANQGSEATYESGFVIDKFPISRPNLTFSTLTVSNMSPEDSSIYLCSVAWAINTEAFFGQGTRLTVV.

For this clone: One end of the junction varies from germline; a read error may be responsible. J is TRBJ2-5 and V is TRBV7-7; 7 bases line up with TRBD1. Germline CDR1 SSHAT, CDR2 FNYEAQ (reference sequence). The CDR3 extends over 15 amino acids. CDR3 DNA: TGTGCTAGCAGCCCAGGGACAGTATCACAAGAGACCCAGTACTTC. Translating gives CASSPGTVSQETQYF.